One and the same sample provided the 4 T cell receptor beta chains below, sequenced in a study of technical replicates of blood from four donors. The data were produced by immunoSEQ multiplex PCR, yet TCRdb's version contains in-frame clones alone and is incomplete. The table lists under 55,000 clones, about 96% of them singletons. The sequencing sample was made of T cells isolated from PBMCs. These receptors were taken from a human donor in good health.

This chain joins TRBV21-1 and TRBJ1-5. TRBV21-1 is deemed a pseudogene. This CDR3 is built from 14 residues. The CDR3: CASSKSANNQPQHF. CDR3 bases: TGTGCCAGCAGCAAAAGCGCCAACAATCAGCCCCAGCATTTT.

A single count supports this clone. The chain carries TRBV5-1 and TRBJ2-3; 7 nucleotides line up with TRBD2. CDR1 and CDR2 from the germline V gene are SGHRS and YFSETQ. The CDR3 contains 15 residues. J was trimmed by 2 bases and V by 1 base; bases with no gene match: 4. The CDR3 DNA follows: TGCGCCAGCAGCTTGACTAGCGAATTCACAGATACGCAGTATTTT. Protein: CASSLTSEFTDTQYF.

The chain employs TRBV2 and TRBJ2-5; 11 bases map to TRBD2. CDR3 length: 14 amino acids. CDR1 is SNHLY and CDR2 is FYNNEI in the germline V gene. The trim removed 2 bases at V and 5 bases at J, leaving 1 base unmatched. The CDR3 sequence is CASSETSGSETQYF. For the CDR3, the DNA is TGTGCCAGCAGTGAAACTAGCGGGAGTGAGACCCAGTACTTC.

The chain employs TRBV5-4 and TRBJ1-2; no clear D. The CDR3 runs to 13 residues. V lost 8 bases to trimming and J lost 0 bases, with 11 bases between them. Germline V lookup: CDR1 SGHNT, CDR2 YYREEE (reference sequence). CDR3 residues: CASSSNTNYGYTF. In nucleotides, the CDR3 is TGTGCCAGTTCCAGTAATACTAACTATGGCTACACCTTC.